This is a list of T cell receptor beta chains from one sample in a study of PD-1 blockade in classical Hodgkin lymphoma. Assay used: immunoSEQ multiplex PCR; TCRdb lists only in-frame clones, some missing. The table shows 50,000 or so clones, with approximately 86% occurring only once. This specimen consisted of peripheral blood mononuclear cells (PBMCs), obtained before the fourth cycle of nivolumab. These receptors all come from a human donor with classical Hodgkin lymphoma. CDR3s include the opening cysteine and the closing phenylalanine or tryptophan. The D gene is left open where the match is weak. Some rows have no size entry. The others give once, few or many, or a class for an expanded clone.

>.|TRBD1|TRBJ2-7|TRBV5-1
CASSLAAGGLAYEQYF
TGCGCCAGCAGCTTGGCCGCAGGGGGCCTGGCCTACGAGCAGTACTTC
>.|TRBD1|TRBJ2-7|TRBV9
CASSVRDSSYEQYF
TGTGCCAGCAGCGTCAGGGACAGCTCCTACGAGCAGTACTTC
>.|.|TRBJ1-5|TRBV23-1
CASSQSRRQFSNQPQHF
TGCGCCAGCAGTCAATCCCGGCGGCAGTTTAGCAATCAGCCCCAGCATTTT
>few|TRBD1|TRBJ1-6|TRBV2
CASSETTGYNSPLHF
TGTGCCAGCAGTGAGACGACAGGGTATAATTCACCCCTCCACTTT
>once|TRBD1|TRBJ2-6|TRBV6-1
CASSDRTGMGTGANVLTF
TGTGCCAGCAGTGACAGGACAGGGATGGGTACTGGGGCCAACGTCCTGACTTTC
>.|.|TRBJ2-2|TRBV19
CASSIKALGGELFF
TGTGCCAGTAGTATTAAGGCATTGGGCGGGGAGCTGTTTTTT
>.|TRBD2|TRBJ2-3|TRBV19
CASSMRLAAKGTDTQYF
TGTGCCAGTAGTATGAGGCTAGCGGCGAAGGGCACAGATACGCAGTATTTT
>.|.|TRBJ2-7|TRBV27
CASSLTGQPYEQYF
TGTGCCAGCAGTTTAACCGGACAGCCCTACGAGCAGTACTTC
>few|TRBD2|TRBJ2-2|TRBV5-5
CASSLAREGTGELFF
TGTGCCAGCAGCTTGGCCAGGGAGGGCACCGGGGAGCTGTTTTTT
>.|.|TRBJ2-1|TRBV13
CASSLMAARGNEQFF
TGTGCCAGCAGCTTAATGGCTGCTCGGGGAAATGAGCAGTTCTTC
>once|TRBD1|TRBJ1-4|TRBV2
CASSKSNEGTGYNEKLFF
TGTGCCAGCAGCAAATCAAATGAGGGGACAGGGTATAATGAAAAACTGTTTTTT
>.|TRBD2|TRBJ2-1|TRBV9
CASSWTSDYNEQFF
TGTGCCAGCAGCTGGACTAGTGACTACAATGAGCAGTTCTTC
>.|.|TRBJ2-1|TRBV5-1
CASKSLAEGTNNEQFF
TGCGCCAGCAAATCTCTGGCGGAGGGAACTAACAATGAGCAGTTCTTC
>.|TRBD2|TRBJ2-7|TRBV5-4
CASSLPGGPHEQYF
TGTGCCAGCAGCTTGCCGGGAGGGCCCCACGAGCAGTACTTC
>.|TRBD1|TRBJ1-2|TRBV5-1
CASSATGYNYGYTF
TGCGCCAGCAGCGCGACAGGGTACAACTATGGCTACACCTTC
>.|.|TRBJ2-1|TRBV29-1
CSVEGWGWSRNEQFF
TGCAGCGTTGAAGGCTGGGGGTGGTCGCGCAATGAGCAGTTCTTC
>.|TRBD1|TRBJ2-1|TRBV5-1
CASSFGTGDNEQFF
TGCGCCAGCAGCTTTGGGACAGGCGACAATGAGCAGTTCTTC
>.|.|TRBJ2-3|TRBV2
CASSGEWGRGPDTQYF
TGTGCCAGCAGTGGTGAATGGGGGCGTGGGCCAGATACGCAGTATTTT
>.|.|TRBJ1-4|TRBV5-5
CASSPVATNEKLFF
TGTGCCAGCAGCCCGGTTGCAACTAATGAAAAACTGTTTTTT
>once|TRBD1|TRBJ1-4|TRBV15
CATSPDRGSEKLFF
TGTGCCACCAGCCCAGACAGGGGGAGTGAAAAACTGTTTTTT
>.|.|TRBJ2-3|TRBV15
CATSSPLGAGGALGGAADTQYF
TGTGCCACCAGCAGTCCACTCGGGGCCGGGGGTGCGTTAGGCGGGGCGGCAGATACGCAGTATTTT
>.|.|TRBJ2-7|TRBV7-9
CASSPVDYEQYF
TGTGCCAGCAGCCCAGTCGACTACGAGCAGTACTTC
>.|TRBD1|TRBJ2-3|TRBV6-1
CASSANWDRPTDTQYF
TGTGCCAGCAGTGCAAATTGGGACAGGCCCACAGATACGCAGTATTTT
>.|.|TRBJ1-1|TRBV28
CASTGPADTEAFF
TGTGCCAGCACAGGGCCGGCTGACACTGAAGCTTTCTTT
>.|.|TRBJ2-1|TRBV10-1
CASSEPGRYNEQFF
TGCGCCAGCAGTGAGCCAGGGAGATACAATGAGCAGTTCTTC
>medium-sized|.|TRBJ1-6|TRBV2
CASSVTGYSPLHF
TGTGCCAGCAGTGTTACAGGGTATTCACCCCTCCACTTT
>.|.|TRBJ2-7|TRBV7-2
CASTFPKKYEQYF
TGTGCCAGCACATTCCCCAAAAAATACGAGCAGTACTTC
>.|.|TRBJ2-3|TRBV29-1
CSVVPGRPDTQYF
TGCAGCGTTGTGCCGGGTCGACCAGATACGCAGTATTTT
>.|.|TRBJ2-1|TRBV27
CASSRGMGYNEQFF
TGTGCCAGCAGTCGGGGGATGGGCTACAATGAGCAGTTCTTC
>.|.|TRBJ2-2|TRBV18
CASSPLPTGELFF
TGTGCCAGCTCACCCCTACCGACCGGGGAGCTGTTTTTT
>.|TRBD1|TRBJ1-1|TRBV2
CASSLDRVTEAFF
TGTGCCAGCTCTTTAGACAGGGTCACTGAAGCTTTCTTT
>.|.|TRBJ2-7|TRBV9
CASSPEPPGVREQYF
TGTGCCAGCAGCCCAGAACCCCCGGGGGTCCGGGAGCAGTACTTC
>.|.|TRBJ1-1|TRBV27
CASMRWNTEAFF
TGTGCCAGCATGAGATGGAACACTGAAGCTTTCTTT
>.|TRBD1|TRBJ1-5|TRBV2
CASSDNRGHGHQPQHF
TGTGCCAGCAGTGATAACAGGGGGCACGGTCATCAGCCCCAGCATTTT
>.|.|TRBJ1-1|TRBV11-2
CASSSYRDGEAFF
TGTGCCAGCAGCTCGTACCGGGACGGTGAAGCTTTCTTT
>.|.|TRBJ2-1|TRBV29-1
CSVPMTSLNEQFF
TGCAGCGTCCCCATGACTAGTCTGAATGAGCAGTTCTTC
>.|.|TRBJ1-2|TRBV10-2
CASSETGNGYTF
TGCGCCAGCAGTGAGACAGGGAATGGCTACACCTTC
>once|TRBD1|TRBJ2-7|TRBV7-3
CASSFGTGGTYEQYF
TGTGCCAGCAGCTTCGGGACAGGGGGAACTTACGAGCAGTACTTC
>.|TRBD2|TRBJ2-7|TRBV11-2
CASSLGAGGEQYF
TGTGCCAGCAGCTTAGGGGCGGGGGGCGAGCAGTACTTC
>.|.|TRBJ2-1|TRBV6-4
CASSDDTYNEQFF
TGTGCCAGCAGTGACGACACCTACAATGAGCAGTTCTTC
>few|TRBD1|TRBJ1-1|TRBV2
CASSGDRVGTEAFF
TGTGCCAGCAGCGGGGACAGGGTCGGCACTGAAGCTTTCTTT
>.|.|TRBJ2-7|TRBV6-1
CASSGGPATKMLYEQYF
TGTGCCAGCAGTGGAGGGCCGGCGACAAAGATGCTCTACGAGCAGTACTTC
>.|TRBD1|TRBJ1-3|TRBV6-6
CASSYSGQNSGNTIYF
TGTGCCAGCAGTTACTCGGGACAGAACTCTGGAAACACCATATATTTT
>.|TRBD1|TRBJ2-7|TRBV29-1
CSVGDSLYEQYF
TGCAGCGTCGGGGACAGTCTCTACGAGCAGTACTTC
>.|TRBD1|TRBJ1-2|TRBV5-8
CASRRPGQGAHNYGYTF
TGTGCCAGCAGACGACCGGGACAGGGGGCACATAACTATGGCTACACCTTC
>.|.|TRBJ2-3|TRBV11-2
CASSSLDTQYF
TGTGCCAGCAGCTCCCTAGATACGCAGTATTTT
>.|.|TRBJ2-1|TRBV5-1
CASSLDRAGNEQFF
TGCGCCAGCAGCTTGGACAGGGCAGGCAATGAGCAGTTCTTC
>.|.|TRBJ1-2|TRBV2
CASSVARSNYGYTF
TGTGCCAGCAGTGTGGCGAGATCTAACTATGGCTACACCTTC
>once|.|TRBJ1-1|TRBV2
CASSDFGGSNTEAFF
TGTGCCAGCAGTGATTTCGGGGGCTCGAACACTGAAGCTTTCTTT
>few|TRBD1|TRBJ1-4|TRBV7-6
CASSRKTGFNEKLFF
TGTGCCAGCAGCAGAAAGACAGGGTTTAATGAAAAACTGTTTTTT
>.|.|TRBJ2-1|TRBV7-9
CASSPPYRVGVYEQFF
TGTGCCAGCAGCCCCCCATACCGTGTCGGGGTCTATGAGCAGTTCTTC
>.|TRBD2|TRBJ2-1|TRBV29-1
CSVGGLAGGYNEQFF
TGCAGCGTCGGGGGACTAGCGGGGGGCTACAATGAGCAGTTCTTC
>.|TRBD1|TRBJ2-2|TRBV27
CASSFGTGTGELFF
TGTGCCAGCAGTTTTGGGACAGGGACCGGGGAGCTGTTTTTT
>.|.|TRBJ1-1|TRBV6-6
CASSLSRQHTEAFF
TGTGCCAGCAGTCTTTCGAGGCAGCACACTGAAGCTTTCTTT
>.|.|TRBJ2-1|TRBV10-3
CAISESMGAASYNEQFF
TGTGCCATCAGTGAGTCAATGGGAGCGGCCTCCTACAATGAGCAGTTCTTC
>.|.|TRBJ1-6|TRBV6-1
CASSPGPYNSPLHF
TGTGCCAGCAGTCCGGGACCCTACAATTCACCCCTCCACTTT
>.|.|TRBJ1-2|TRBV12-1
CASSSAGNRHGYTF
TGTGCCAGCAGTTCTGCGGGGAATCGGCATGGCTACACCTTC